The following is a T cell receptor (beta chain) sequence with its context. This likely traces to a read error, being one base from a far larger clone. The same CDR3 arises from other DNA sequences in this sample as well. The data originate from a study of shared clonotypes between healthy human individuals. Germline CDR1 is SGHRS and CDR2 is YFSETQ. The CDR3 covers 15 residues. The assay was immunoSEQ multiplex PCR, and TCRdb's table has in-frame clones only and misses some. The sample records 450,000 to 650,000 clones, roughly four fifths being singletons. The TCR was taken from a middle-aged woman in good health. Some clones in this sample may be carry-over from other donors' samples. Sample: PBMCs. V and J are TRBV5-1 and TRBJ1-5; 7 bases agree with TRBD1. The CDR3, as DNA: TGCGCCAGTAGCTTGGAGGGGGCTCGTGGTCAGCCCCAGCATTTT. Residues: CASSLEGARGQPQHF. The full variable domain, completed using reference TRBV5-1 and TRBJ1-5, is KAGVTQTPRYLIKTRGQQVTLSCSPISGHRSVSWYQQTPGQGLQFLFEYFSETQRNKGNFPGRFSGRQFSNSRSEMNVSTLELGDSALYLCASSLEGARGQPQHFGDGTRLSIL.